The clone carrying this TCR beta chain was seen just once. TCRdb's copy holds only in-frame clones and misses some; the assay was immunoSEQ multiplex PCR. The sample has 45,000 to 70,000 clones, under 95% seen once. The CDR3 is made up of 15 amino acids. The ends were cut back, 5 bases at V and 1 base at J, with 12 bases in the middle. Germline V gene data show CDR1 as SGHTA and CDR2 as FQGNSA. This record comes from a study of control samples from healthy donors and cancer patients. Sequencing was performed on PBMCs. The chain is built from TRBV7-2 and TRBJ2-1; maybe TRBD2 (6 bases). This clonotype originated in a man between 25 and 39 years old with colorectal cancer. The CDR3 loop reads CASSGTVRSYNEQFF. As DNA, the CDR3 is TGTGCCAGCAGCGGGACTGTTAGGTCCTACAATGAGCAGTTCTTC.